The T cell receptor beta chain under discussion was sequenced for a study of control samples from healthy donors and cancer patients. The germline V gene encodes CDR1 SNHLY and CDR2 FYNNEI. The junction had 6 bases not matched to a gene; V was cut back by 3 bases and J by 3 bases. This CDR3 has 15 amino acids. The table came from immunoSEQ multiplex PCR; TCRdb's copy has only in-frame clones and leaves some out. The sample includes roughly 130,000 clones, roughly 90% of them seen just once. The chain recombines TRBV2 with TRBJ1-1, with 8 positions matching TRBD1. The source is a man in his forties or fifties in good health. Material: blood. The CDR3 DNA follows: TGTGCCAGCAGTGATCAGGGGGCCTTGTACACTGAAGCTTTCTTT. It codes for CASSDQGALYTEAFF.